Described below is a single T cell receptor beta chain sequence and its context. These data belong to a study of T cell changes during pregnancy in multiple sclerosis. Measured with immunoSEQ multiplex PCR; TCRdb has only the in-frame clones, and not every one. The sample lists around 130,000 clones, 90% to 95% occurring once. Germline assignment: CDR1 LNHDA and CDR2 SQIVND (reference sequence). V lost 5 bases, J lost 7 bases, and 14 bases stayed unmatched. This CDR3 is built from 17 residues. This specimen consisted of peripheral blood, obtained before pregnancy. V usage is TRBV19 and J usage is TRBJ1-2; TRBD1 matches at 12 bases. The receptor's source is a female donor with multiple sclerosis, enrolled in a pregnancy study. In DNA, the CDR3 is TGTGCCAGTAGTGTCCCCGGGACAGGGGGCACACCCTCTGGCTACACCTTC. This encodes CASSVPGTGGTPSGYTF.